What follows are 4 T cell receptor beta chains derived from one specimen sequenced in a study of neurological immune-mediated disorders. TCRdb ran MiXCR on the 5' RACE reads and lists one entry per CDR3 protein. Here the sample spans tens of thousands of distinct CDR3 sequences, around 7.8% being singletons. Sequencing was performed on PBMCs. The receptors originated from a middle-aged woman in good health.

This clonotype was seen repeatedly, ten times or more. The rearrangement joins TRBV10-3 to TRBJ1-2, with D unclear. Per germline, CDR1 ENHRY and CDR2 SYGVKD. This CDR3 has 12 residues. The ends were cut back, 4 bases at V and 7 bases at J, with 10 bases in the middle. The CDR3 reads CAISGYGSGYTF. The CDR3 DNA follows: TGTGCCATCAGTGGATATGGTAGTGGCTACACCTTC.

There are many counts of this clonotype. V usage is TRBV9 and J usage is TRBJ2-3; tentative D call: TRBD2 (6 bases). Trimming removed 0 bases at V and 2 bases at J, with 13 bases between. The CDR3 contains 16 residues. Germline CDR1 and CDR2: SGDLS and YYNGEE. CDR3 protein: CASSVGAGTSTDTQYF. The DNA of the CDR3 is TGTGCCAGCAGCGTAGGGGCAGGGACTTCCACAGATACGCAGTATTTT.

Ten or more counts support this clonotype. The CDR3 loop reads CAIRGTSGDEQFF. The CDR3 bases are TGTGCCATCAGGGGGACTAGCGGCGATGAGCAGTTCTTC. The rearrangement links TRBV10-3 to TRBJ2-1, with 11 bases that match TRBD2. The CDR3 sequence is 13 residues long. The germline gives CDR1 ENHRY, CDR2 SYGVKD. The junction had 3 bases not matched to a gene; V was cut back by 6 bases and J by 8 bases.

This clonotype was seen ten or more times. The rearrangement links TRBV5-1 to TRBJ1-5; TRBD1 is a possible D gene (6 bases). Germline CDR1 reads SGHRS; CDR2 reads YFSETQ. The CDR3 has 14 amino acids. Trimming cost V 2 bases and J 7 bases, with 13 bases left between them. CDR3 residues: CASSFTGLGQPQHF. CDR3 nucleotides: TGCGCCAGCAGCTTCACAGGGCTAGGACAGCCCCAGCATTTT.